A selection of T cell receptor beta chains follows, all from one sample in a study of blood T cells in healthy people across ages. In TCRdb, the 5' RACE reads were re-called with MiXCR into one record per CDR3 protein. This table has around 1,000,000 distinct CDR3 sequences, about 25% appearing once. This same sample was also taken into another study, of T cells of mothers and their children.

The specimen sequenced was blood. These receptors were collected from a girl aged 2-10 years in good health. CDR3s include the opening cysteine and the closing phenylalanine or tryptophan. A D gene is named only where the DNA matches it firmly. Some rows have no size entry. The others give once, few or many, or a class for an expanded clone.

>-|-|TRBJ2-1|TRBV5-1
CASSLADLNEQFF
TGCGCCAGCAGCTTGGCGGACCTCAATGAGCAGTTCTTC
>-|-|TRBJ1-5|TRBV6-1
CASSEGRVQPQHF
TGTGCCAGCAGTGAGGGTAGGGTTCAGCCCCAGCATTTT
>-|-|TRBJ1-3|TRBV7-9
CASSFLIGAIGNTIYF
TGTGCCAGCAGCTTTTTAATAGGGGCTATTGGAAACACCATATATTTT
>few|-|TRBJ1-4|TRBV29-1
CSVEEGGEKLFF
TGCAGCGTTGAAGAGGGTGGGGAAAAACTGTTTTTT
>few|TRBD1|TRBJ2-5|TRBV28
CASSLGQGVRETQYF
TGTGCCAGCAGTTTAGGACAGGGGGTCAGAGAGACCCAGTACTTC
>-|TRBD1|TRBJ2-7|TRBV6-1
CASRGDRVLSYEQYF
TGTGCCAGCAGAGGAGACAGGGTACTATCCTACGAGCAGTACTTC
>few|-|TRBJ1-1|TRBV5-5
CASSIGRMNTEAFF
TGTGCCAGCAGCATAGGGAGAATGAACACTGAAGCTTTCTTT
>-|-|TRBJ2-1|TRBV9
CASSVGDSGWGEQFF
TGTGCCAGCAGCGTGGGGGACTCCGGGTGGGGAGAGCAGTTCTTC
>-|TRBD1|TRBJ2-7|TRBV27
CASSYITAPGQERYEQYF
TGTGCCAGCAGTTATATTACGGCACCGGGACAGGAACGCTACGAGCAGTACTTC
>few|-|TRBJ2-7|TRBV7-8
CASSLRIWDSYEQYF
TGTGCCAGCAGCTTACGGATCTGGGACTCCTACGAGCAGTACTTC
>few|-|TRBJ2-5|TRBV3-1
CASRSWDKAEETQYF
TGTGCCAGCAGGTCTTGGGACAAAGCCGAAGAGACCCAGTACTTC
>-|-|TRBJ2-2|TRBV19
CASRFTGELFF
TGTGCCAGTAGGTTCACCGGGGAGCTGTTTTTT
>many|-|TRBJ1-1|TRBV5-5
CASTGGNTEAFF
TGTGCCAGCACTGGGGGGAACACTGAAGCTTTCTTT
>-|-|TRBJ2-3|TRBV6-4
CASSERGGTDTQYF
TGTGCCAGCAGTGAGCGGGGCGGCACAGATACGCAGTATTTT
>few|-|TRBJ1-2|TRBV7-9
CASAGQPDPSYTF
TGTGCCAGCGCAGGACAGCCGGATCCTAGCTACACCTTC
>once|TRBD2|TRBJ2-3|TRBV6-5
CASSYFIGFRTSGSTDTQYF
TGTGCCAGCAGTTACTTTATCGGGTTTCGGACTAGCGGGAGCACAGATACGCAGTATTTT
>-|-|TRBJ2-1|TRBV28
CASSGQYNEQFF
TGTGCCAGCAGCGGGCAATACAATGAGCAGTTCTTC
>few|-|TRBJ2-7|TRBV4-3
CASSQDRGGLVEQYF
TGCGCCAGCAGCCAAGATCGAGGCGGCCTAGTCGAGCAGTACTTC
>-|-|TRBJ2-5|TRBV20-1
CSARDIRGSVETQYF
TGCAGTGCTAGAGACATCCGGGGGTCAGTGGAGACCCAGTACTTC
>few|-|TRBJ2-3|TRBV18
CASSPDSGPTDTQYF
TGTGCCAGCTCACCGGACAGCGGGCCCACAGATACGCAGTATTTT
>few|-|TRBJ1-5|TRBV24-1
CATSDSRVVDQPQHF
TGTGCCACCAGTGATTCTAGGGTTGTCGATCAGCCCCAGCATTTT
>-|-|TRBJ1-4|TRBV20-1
CSASSGISGEKLFF
TGCAGTGCTAGCTCAGGGATCTCGGGAGAAAAACTGTTTTTT
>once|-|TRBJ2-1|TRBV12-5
CASSTRDNIYNEQFF
TGTGCTAGTAGTACGCGGGACAACATCTACAATGAGCAGTTCTTC
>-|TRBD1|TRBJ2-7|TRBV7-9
CASSSTGARSYEQYF
TGTGCCAGCAGCTCTACAGGGGCCCGCTCCTACGAGCAGTACTTC
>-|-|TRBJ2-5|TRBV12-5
CASGFTQGGLFF
TGTGCTAGTGGTTTTACGCAGGGGGGGTTGTTCTTC
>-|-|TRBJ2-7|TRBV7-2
CASSLFLAGSYEQYF
TGTGCCAGCAGCTTATTCCTGGCGGGCTCCTACGAGCAGTACTTC
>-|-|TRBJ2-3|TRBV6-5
CASSYGHDTQYF
TGTGCCAGCAGTTACGGGCACGATACGCAGTATTTT
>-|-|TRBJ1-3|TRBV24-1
CATSDPSGNTIYF
TGTGCCACCAGTGATCCTTCCGGAAACACCATATATTTT
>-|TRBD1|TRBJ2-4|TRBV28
CASSYDGTGIQYF
TGTGCCAGCAGCTACGACGGGACAGGTATTCAGTACTTC
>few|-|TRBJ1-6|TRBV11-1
CASGRVNSPLHF
TGTGCCAGCGGTAGGGTGAATTCACCCCTCCACTTT
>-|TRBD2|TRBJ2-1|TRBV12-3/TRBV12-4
CASSPSGTLGNEQFF
TGTGCCAGCAGCCCTAGCGGGACGCTAGGGAATGAGCAGTTCTTC
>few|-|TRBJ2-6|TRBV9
CASSVGQGAPNVLTF
TGTGCCAGCAGCGTAGGGCAGGGAGCCCCGAACGTCCTGACTTTC
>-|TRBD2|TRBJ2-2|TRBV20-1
CSAREGGGRGTGELFF
TGCAGTGCTAGAGAAGGTGGAGGGAGGGGCACCGGGGAGCTGTTTTTT
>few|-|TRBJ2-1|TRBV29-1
CSVEVNDYGSYNEQFF
TGCAGCGTTGAGGTGAACGACTATGGGTCCTACAATGAGCAGTTCTTC
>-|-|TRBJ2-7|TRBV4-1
CASSQVFSEQYF
TGCGCCAGCAGCCAAGTTTTTAGCGAGCAGTACTTC
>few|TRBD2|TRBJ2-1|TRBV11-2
CASSFGQLALAYNEQFF
TGTGCCAGCAGCTTTGGTCAACTAGCGCTTGCCTACAATGAGCAGTTCTTC
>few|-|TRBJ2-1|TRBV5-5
CASSLGDFYNEQFF
TGTGCCAGCAGCTTGGGGGACTTCTACAATGAGCAGTTCTTC
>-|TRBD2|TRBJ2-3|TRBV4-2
CASSQGPTSGESTDTQYF
TGTGCCAGCAGCCAAGGCCCAACTAGCGGGGAGAGCACAGATACGCAGTATTTT
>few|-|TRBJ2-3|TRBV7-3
CASSFDGLGTDTQYF
TGTGCCAGCAGCTTTGACGGGCTCGGGACAGATACGCAGTATTTT
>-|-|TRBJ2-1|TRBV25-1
CASSDSEGSSSYNEQFF
TGTGCCAGCAGTGATTCGGAGGGGTCCAGCTCCTACAATGAGCAGTTCTTC
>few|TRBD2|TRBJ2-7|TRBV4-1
CASSVAGGPNEQYF
TGCGCCAGCAGCGTAGCGGGAGGGCCTAACGAGCAGTACTTC
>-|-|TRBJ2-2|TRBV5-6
CASSLPLDAGELFF
TGTGCCAGCAGCTTGCCCCTAGATGCCGGGGAGCTGTTTTTT
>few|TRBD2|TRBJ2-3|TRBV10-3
CAISRTSGRSDTQYF
TGTGCCATCAGTAGGACTAGCGGGAGGTCGGATACGCAGTATTTT
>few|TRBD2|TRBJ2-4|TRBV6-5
CASSYSTSGVGIQYF
TGTGCCAGCAGTTACTCGACTAGCGGGGTGGGCATTCAGTACTTC
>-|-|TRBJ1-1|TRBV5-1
CASQGGNTEAFF
TGCGCCAGCCAAGGAGGGAACACTGAAGCTTTCTTT
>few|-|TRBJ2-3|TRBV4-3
CASSQFSGSTDTQYF
TGCGCCAGCAGCCAATTTAGCGGCAGCACAGATACGCAGTATTTT
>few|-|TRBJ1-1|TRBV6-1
CASFWVNTEAFF
TGTGCCTCCTTTTGGGTGAACACTGAAGCTTTCTTT
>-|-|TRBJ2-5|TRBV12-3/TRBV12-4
CASSFEYGVVDQYF
TGTGCCAGCAGTTTCGAGTACGGCGTGGTGGACCAGTACTTC
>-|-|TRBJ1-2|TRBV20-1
CSASAGHGGGYTF
TGCAGTGCTAGCGCGGGGCACGGGGGAGGCTACACCTTC
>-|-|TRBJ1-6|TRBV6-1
CASSESSSPVNSPLHF
TGTGCCAGCAGTGAGAGTAGCAGTCCGGTCAATTCACCCCTCCACTTT
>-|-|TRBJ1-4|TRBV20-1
CSARDYDSPEKLFF
TGCAGTGCTAGAGATTACGACAGCCCCGAAAAACTGTTTTTT
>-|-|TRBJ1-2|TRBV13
CASSLDGQTNYGHTF
TGTGCCAGCAGCTTAGATGGACAGACTAACTATGGCCACACCTTC
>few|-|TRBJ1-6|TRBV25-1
CASEGSSYNSPLHF
TGTGCCAGCGAGGGGAGCTCCTATAATTCACCCCTCCACTTT
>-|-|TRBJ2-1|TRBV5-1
CASAKLAGYNEQFF
TGCGCCAGCGCCAAACTGGCGGGATACAATGAGCAGTTCTTC